A selection of T cell receptor beta chains follows, all from one sample in a study of T cells in Graves' hyperthyroidism and ophthalmopathy. One entry per CDR3 protein, called by TCRdb with MiXCR from the multiplex PCR reads. The repertoire holds around 500,000 distinct CDR3 sequences, around 16% seen once, with 25% to 35% in the top ten. Sequencing was performed on blood. Receptors were obtained from a woman in her thirties with Graves' ophthalmopathy. The conserved cysteine and the conserved F or W are not part of the CDR3 here. Fields, in order: CDR3 protein, V gene, J gene.

CDR3 protein: AWSAGTGAGELF
V gene: TRBV30
J gene: TRBJ2-2

CDR3 protein: ATSDWTVAQPQH
V gene: TRBV24-1
J gene: TRBJ1-5

CDR3 protein: AISLAASSYEQY
V gene: TRBV10-3
J gene: TRBJ2-7

CDR3 protein: ASSLESGTRQANGYT
V gene: TRBV5-1
J gene: TRBJ1-2

CDR3 protein: ASSPLTGKGAEAF
V gene: TRBV4-1
J gene: TRBJ1-1

CDR3 protein: ASLGTQRGNQPQH
V gene: TRBV19
J gene: TRBJ1-5

CDR3 protein: ASSRQGRNTEAF
V gene: TRBV6-1
J gene: TRBJ1-1

CDR3 protein: SARDYGTGPYEQY
V gene: TRBV20-1
J gene: TRBJ2-7

CDR3 protein: ATTGSSGANVLT
V gene: TRBV19
J gene: TRBJ2-6

CDR3 protein: ARTSGGRYEQY
V gene: TRBV28
J gene: TRBJ2-7

CDR3 protein: ASSSLRGGGELF
V gene: TRBV11-2
J gene: TRBJ2-2

CDR3 protein: ASSEERLSPLH
V gene: TRBV6-1
J gene: TRBJ1-6

CDR3 protein: ATSGMKTVLQETQY
V gene: TRBV15
J gene: TRBJ2-5

CDR3 protein: ASKPPELETQY
V gene: TRBV3-1
J gene: TRBJ2-5

CDR3 protein: ASSLDSSTGELF
V gene: TRBV5-1
J gene: TRBJ2-2

CDR3 protein: ASSQLKNT
V gene: TRBV7-9
J gene: TRBJ1-2

CDR3 protein: ASRSDISYEQY
V gene: TRBV28
J gene: TRBJ2-7

CDR3 protein: ASSESYQGTTEAF
V gene: TRBV25-1
J gene: TRBJ1-1

CDR3 protein: ASSYGQGFDTEAF
V gene: TRBV6-5
J gene: TRBJ1-1

CDR3 protein: ASSTLRTGSYNEQF
V gene: TRBV5-8
J gene: TRBJ2-1

CDR3 protein: ASSLTSSGSSADTQY
V gene: TRBV7-2
J gene: TRBJ2-3

CDR3 protein: ASSTPKDTGKAQY
V gene: TRBV5-1
J gene: TRBJ2-5

CDR3 protein: SAPPAQGVMNTEAF
V gene: TRBV20-1
J gene: TRBJ1-1

CDR3 protein: ASSFRGNQGNEQF
V gene: TRBV28
J gene: TRBJ2-1

CDR3 protein: SAVSGGSSTDTQY
V gene: TRBV20-1
J gene: TRBJ2-3

CDR3 protein: SAPQGANTGELF
V gene: TRBV20-1
J gene: TRBJ2-2

CDR3 protein: ASGDIGRETQY
V gene: TRBV5-1
J gene: TRBJ2-5

CDR3 protein: ASRASGTANTGELF
V gene: TRBV10-1
J gene: TRBJ2-2

CDR3 protein: ASSPRLYEQY
V gene: TRBV28
J gene: TRBJ2-7

CDR3 protein: ASTGDSSAGEQF
V gene: TRBV7-3
J gene: TRBJ2-1

CDR3 protein: ASRRDRDGYT
V gene: TRBV5-1
J gene: TRBJ1-2